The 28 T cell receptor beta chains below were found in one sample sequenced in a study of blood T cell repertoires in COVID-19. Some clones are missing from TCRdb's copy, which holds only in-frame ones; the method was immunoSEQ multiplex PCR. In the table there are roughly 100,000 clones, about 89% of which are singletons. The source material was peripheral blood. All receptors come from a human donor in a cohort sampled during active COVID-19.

DNA for the CDR3: TGCGCCAGCAGTCGGACGGGGGCAGATACGCAGTATTTT. As protein: CASSRTGADTQYF. This chain connects TRBV10-1 to TRBJ2-3; perhaps TRBD2 as D (6 bases). Germline CDR1 is WNHNN and CDR2 is SYGVQD (reference sequence). The CDR3 totals 13 residues. Trimming took off 5 bases at V and 4 bases at J, with 10 bases between the two ends.

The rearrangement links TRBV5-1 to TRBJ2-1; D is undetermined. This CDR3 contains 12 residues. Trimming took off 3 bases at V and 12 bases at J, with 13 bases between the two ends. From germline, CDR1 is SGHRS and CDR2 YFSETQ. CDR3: CASSSPNEWQFF. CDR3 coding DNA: TGCGCCAGCAGCTCTCCTAATGAGTGGCAGTTCTTC.

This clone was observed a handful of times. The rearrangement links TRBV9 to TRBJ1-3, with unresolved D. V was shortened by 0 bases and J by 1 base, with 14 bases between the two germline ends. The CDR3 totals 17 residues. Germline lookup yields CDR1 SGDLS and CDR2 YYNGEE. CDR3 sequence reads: CASSVVGSADSGNTIYF. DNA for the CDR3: TGTGCCAGCAGCGTAGTCGGGAGCGCAGATTCTGGAAACACCATATATTTT.

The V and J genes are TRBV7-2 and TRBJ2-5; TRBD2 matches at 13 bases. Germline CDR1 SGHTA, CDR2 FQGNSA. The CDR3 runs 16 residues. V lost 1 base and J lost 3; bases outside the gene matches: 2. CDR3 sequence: CASSLVGLAGEETQYF. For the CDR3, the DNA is TGTGCCAGCAGCTTAGTTGGACTAGCGGGGGAAGAGACCCAGTACTTC. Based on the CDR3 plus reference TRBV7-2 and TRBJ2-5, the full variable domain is GAGVSQSPSNKVTEKGKDVELRCDPISGHTALYWYRQSLGQGLEFLIYFQGNSAPDKSGLPSDRFSAERTGGSVSTLTIQRTQQEDSAVYLCASSLVGLAGEETQYFGPGTRLLVL.

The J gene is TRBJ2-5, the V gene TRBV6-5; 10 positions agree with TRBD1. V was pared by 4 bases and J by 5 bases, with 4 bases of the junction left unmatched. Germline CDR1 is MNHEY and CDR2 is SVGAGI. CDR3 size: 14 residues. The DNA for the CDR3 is TGTGCCAGCAGTTTCGGACAGGGGGGGGAGACCCAGTACTTC. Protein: CASSFGQGGETQYF.

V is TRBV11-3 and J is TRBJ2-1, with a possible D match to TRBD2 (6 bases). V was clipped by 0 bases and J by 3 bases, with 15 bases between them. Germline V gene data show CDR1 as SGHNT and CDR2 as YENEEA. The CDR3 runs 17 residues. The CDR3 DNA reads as TGTGCCAGCAGCTTAGAAGCTTCGGCGGGGAGCTACAATGAGCAGTTCTTC. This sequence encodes CASSLEASAGSYNEQFF.

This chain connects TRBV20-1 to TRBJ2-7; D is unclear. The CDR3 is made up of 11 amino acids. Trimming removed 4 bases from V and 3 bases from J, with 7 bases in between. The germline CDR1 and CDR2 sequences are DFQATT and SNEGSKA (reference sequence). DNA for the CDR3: TGCAGTGCTAAGTACAACTACGAGCAGTACTTC. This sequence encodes CSAKYNYEQYF.

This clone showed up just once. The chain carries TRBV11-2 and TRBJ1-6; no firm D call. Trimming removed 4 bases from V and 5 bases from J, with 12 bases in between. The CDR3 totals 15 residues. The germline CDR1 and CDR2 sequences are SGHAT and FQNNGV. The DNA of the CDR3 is TGTGCCAGCAGCTCCTACCCGGAGGATAATTCACCCCTCCACTTT. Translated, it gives CASSSYPEDNSPLHF.

The CDR3 DNA is TGTGCCAGCAGCTTAGGACTAGCGGGACGGCTCGAGCAGTACTTC. Residues: CASSLGLAGRLEQYF. The V gene is TRBV13, the J gene TRBJ2-7; 10 bases are shared with TRBD2. This CDR3 comprises 15 residues. From germline, CDR1 is PRHDT and CDR2 FYEKMQ (reference sequence). The V and J ends lost 0 bases and 6 bases, in that order; junction bases with no gene match: 5. The whole variable domain, remainder taken from reference TRBV13 and TRBJ2-7, is AAGVIQSPRHLIKEKRETATLKCYPIPRHDTVYWYQQGPGQDPQFLISFYEKMQSDKGSIPDRFSAQQFSDYHSELNMSSLELGDSALYFCASSLGLAGRLEQYFGPGTRLTVT.

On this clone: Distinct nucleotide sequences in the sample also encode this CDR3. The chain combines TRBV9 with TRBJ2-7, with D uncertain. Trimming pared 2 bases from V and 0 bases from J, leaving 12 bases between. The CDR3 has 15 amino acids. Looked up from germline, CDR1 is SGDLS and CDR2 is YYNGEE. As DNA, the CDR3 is TGTGCCAGCAGCGTTAGTCCATCCGGCTCCTACGAGCAGTACTTC. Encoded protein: CASSVSPSGSYEQYF.

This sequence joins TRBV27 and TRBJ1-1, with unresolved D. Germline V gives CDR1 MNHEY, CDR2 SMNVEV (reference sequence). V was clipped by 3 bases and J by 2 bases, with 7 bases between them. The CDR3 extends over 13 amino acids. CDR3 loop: CASSLYGNTEAFF. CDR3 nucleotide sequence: TGTGCCAGCAGTTTGTACGGTAACACTGAAGCTTTCTTT.

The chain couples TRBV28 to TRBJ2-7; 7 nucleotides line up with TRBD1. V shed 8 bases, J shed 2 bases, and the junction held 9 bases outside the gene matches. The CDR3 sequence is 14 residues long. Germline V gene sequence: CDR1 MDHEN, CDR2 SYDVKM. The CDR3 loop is CASRPDRDTYEQYF. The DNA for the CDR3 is TGTGCCAGCCGACCCGACAGGGACACCTACGAGCAGTACTTC.

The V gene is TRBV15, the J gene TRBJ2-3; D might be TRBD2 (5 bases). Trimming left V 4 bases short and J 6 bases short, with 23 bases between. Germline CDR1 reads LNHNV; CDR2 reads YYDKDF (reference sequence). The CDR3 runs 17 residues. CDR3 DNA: TGTGCCACCAGCAAATCCATACTAGTTTTAGATTTGGATACGCAGTATTTT. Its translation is CATSKSILVLDLDTQYF. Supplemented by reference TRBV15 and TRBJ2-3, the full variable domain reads DAMVIQNPRYQVTQFGKPVTLSCSQTLNHNVMYWYQQKSSQAPKLLFHYYDKDFNNEADTPDNFQSRRPNTSFCFLDIRSPGLGDTAMYLCATSKSILVLDLDTQYFGPGTRLTVL.

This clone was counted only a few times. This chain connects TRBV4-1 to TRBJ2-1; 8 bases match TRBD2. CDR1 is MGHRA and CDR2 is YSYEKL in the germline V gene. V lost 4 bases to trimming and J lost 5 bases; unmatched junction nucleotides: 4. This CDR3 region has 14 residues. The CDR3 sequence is CASSPILADNEQFF. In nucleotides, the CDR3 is TGCGCCAGCAGCCCGATACTAGCGGACAATGAGCAGTTCTTC.

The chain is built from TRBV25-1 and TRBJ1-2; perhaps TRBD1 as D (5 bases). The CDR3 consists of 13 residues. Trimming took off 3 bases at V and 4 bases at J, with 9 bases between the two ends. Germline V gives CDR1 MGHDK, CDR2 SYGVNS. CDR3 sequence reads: CASSEQGGYGYTF. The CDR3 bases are TGTGCCAGCAGTGAGCAGGGTGGCTATGGCTACACCTTC.

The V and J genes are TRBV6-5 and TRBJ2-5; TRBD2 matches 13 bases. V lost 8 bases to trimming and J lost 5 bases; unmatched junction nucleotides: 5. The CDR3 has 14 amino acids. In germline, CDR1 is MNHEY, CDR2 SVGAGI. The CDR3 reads CASRLAGGPETQYF. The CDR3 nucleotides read TGTGCCAGCCGACTAGCGGGAGGCCCCGAGACCCAGTACTTC.

The CDR3 loop is CATSDIRGRETQYF. CDR3 nucleotide sequence: TGTGCCACCAGTGATATCAGGGGACGGGAGACCCAGTACTTC. The rearrangement joins TRBV24-1 to TRBJ2-5, with D possibly matching TRBD1 (6 bases). Germline loops: CDR1 KGHDR, CDR2 SFDVKD. CDR3 length: 14 amino acids. The germline V and J ends were trimmed by 3 bases and 5 bases, with 12 bases remaining between them.

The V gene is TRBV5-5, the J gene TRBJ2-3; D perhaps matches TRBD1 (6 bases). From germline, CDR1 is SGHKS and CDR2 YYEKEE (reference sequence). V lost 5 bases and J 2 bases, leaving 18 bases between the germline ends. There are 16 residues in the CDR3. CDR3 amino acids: CASSSTGTLDTDTQYF. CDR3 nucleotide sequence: TGTGCCAGCAGTTCAACCGGGACACTTGACACAGATACGCAGTATTTT.

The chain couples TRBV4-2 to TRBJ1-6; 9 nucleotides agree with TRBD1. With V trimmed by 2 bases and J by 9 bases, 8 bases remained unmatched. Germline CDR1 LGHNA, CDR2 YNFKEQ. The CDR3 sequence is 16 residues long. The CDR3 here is CASSQTGQGKGSPLHF. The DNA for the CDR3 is TGTGCCAGCAGCCAAACCGGACAGGGGAAAGGTTCACCCCTCCACTTT.

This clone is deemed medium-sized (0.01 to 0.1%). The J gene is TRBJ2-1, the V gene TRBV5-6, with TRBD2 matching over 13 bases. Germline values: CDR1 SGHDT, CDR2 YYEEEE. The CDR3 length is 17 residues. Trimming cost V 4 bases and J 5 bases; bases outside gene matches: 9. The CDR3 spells CASSPGLAGAWDNEQFF. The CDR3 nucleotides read TGTGCCAGCAGCCCCGGACTAGCGGGAGCGTGGGACAATGAGCAGTTCTTC.

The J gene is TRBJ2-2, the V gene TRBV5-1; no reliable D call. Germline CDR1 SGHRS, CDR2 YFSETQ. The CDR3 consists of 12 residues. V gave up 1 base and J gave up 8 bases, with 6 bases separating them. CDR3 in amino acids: CASSLSRGELFF. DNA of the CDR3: TGCGCCAGCAGCTTGTCGAGAGGGGAGCTGTTTTTT.

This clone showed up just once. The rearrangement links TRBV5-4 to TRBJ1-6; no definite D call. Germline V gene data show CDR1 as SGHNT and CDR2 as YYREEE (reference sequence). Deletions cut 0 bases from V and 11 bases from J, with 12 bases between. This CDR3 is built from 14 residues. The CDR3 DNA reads TGTGCCAGCAGCTTGGGAGGGAGTTTGGCACCCCTCCACTTT. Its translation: CASSLGGSLAPLHF.

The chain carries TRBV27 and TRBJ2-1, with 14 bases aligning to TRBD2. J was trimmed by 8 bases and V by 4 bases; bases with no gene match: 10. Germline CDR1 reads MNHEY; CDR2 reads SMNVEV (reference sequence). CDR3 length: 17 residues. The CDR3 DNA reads TGTGCCAGCAGTTCCACTGGGACTAGCGGGAGAGTCTATGAGCAGTTCTTC. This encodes CASSSTGTSGRVYEQFF.

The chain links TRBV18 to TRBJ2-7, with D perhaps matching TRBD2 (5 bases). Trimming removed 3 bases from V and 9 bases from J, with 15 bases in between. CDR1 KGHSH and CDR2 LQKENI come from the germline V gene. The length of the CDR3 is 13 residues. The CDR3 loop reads CASSPSEEAAQYF. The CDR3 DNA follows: TGTGCCAGCTCACCTTCCGAGGAGGCCGCGCAGTACTTC.

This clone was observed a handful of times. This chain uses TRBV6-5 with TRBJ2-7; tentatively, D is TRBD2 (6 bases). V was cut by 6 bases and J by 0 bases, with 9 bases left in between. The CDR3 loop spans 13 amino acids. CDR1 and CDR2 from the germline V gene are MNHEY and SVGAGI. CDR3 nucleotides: TGTGCCAGCAGGGAGGGGACCTCCTACGAGCAGTACTTC. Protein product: CASREGTSYEQYF.

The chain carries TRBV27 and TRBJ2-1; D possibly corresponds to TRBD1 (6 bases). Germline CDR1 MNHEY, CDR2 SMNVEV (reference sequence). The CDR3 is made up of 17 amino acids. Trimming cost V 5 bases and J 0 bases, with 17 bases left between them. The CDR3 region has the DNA TGTGCCAGCAGTCCCTTTTCCGGGACATTCTCCTACAATGAGCAGTTCTTC. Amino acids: CASSPFSGTFSYNEQFF.

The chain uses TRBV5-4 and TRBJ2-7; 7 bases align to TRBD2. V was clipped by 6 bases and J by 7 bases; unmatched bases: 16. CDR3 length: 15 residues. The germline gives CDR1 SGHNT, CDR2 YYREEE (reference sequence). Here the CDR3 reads CASTPGTGGSGEQYF. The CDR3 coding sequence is TGTGCCAGCACTCCTGGGACGGGAGGATCTGGTGAGCAGTACTTC.

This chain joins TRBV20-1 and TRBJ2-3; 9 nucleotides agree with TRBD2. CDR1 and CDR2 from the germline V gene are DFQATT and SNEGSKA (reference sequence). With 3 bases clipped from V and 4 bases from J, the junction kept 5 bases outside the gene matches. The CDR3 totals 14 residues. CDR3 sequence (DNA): TGCAGTGCTAGTGGGCGGGAGGGCCCAGATACGCAGTATTTT. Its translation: CSASGREGPDTQYF.